A selection of T cell receptor beta chains follows, all from one sample in a study of T cells after posttransplantation cyclophosphamide. Assay used: immunoSEQ multiplex PCR; TCRdb lists only in-frame clones, some missing. The sample yields approximately 1,600 clones, more than 60% seen once. Source: CD4+ T cells sorted from PBMCs, taken after allogeneic stem cell transplant with posttransplant cyclophosphamide. The origin of the receptors is a male patient in his forties or fifties who received an allogeneic stem cell transplant from an unrelated donor, was CMV-positive, and had acute GVHD only. A share of the T cells may be of graft donor origin. Each CDR3 is given with its conserved first and last residue. A D gene is named only where the DNA matches it firmly. Clone sizes are given selectively: once, few, many, or a class where the clone is expanded.

v_gene,abundance,len,j_gene,d_gene,CDR3nt,CDR3aa
TRBV5-5,-,17,TRBJ2-7,TRBD2,TGTGCCAGCAGCCCAGGCGGAGCGCGGGGGGCCACCTACGAGCAGTACTTC,CASSPGGARGATYEQYF
TRBV29-1,-,14,TRBJ2-1,-,TGCAGCGTCAACCGCGGGACTGGCTACAATGAGCAGTTCTTC,CSVNRGTGYNEQFF
TRBV10-3,-,14,TRBJ2-3,TRBD2,TGTGCCATCCGATTAAGCGGGGGCACAGATACGCAGTATTTT,CAIRLSGGTDTQYF
TRBV25-1,-,14,TRBJ2-3,TRBD2,TGTGCCAGCAGTGACAGCGGGAGTGCGGATACGCAGTATTTT,CASSDSGSADTQYF
TRBV7-2,large,15,TRBJ2-1,-,TGTGCCAGCAGCTTAGAACGGGACTCCTACAATGAGCAGTTCTTC,CASSLERDSYNEQFF
TRBV15,-,15,TRBJ1-5,TRBD1,TGTGCCACCAGCAGTTCCGGGACAGCAAATCAGCCCCAGCATTTT,CATSSSGTANQPQHF
TRBV7-9,-,17,TRBJ2-2,TRBD2,TGTGCCAGCAGCTTACCGGGGGGGCCGGAGTTTACCGGGGAGCTGTTTTTT,CASSLPGGPEFTGELFF
TRBV18,-,16,TRBJ2-1,-,TGTGCCAGCTCCCCAACTCTTCAGGGAAGCGACAATGAGCAGTTCTTC,CASSPTLQGSDNEQFF
TRBV7-9,-,16,TRBJ1-6,-,TGTGCCAGCAGCTTAACCGGGGGAGGGGGTAATTCACCCCTCCACTTT,CASSLTGGGGNSPLHF
TRBV6-5,-,15,TRBJ2-5,-,TGTGCCAGCAGTTACAACAGGGCTATTCAAGAGACCCAGTACTTC,CASSYNRAIQETQYF
TRBV11-2,-,13,TRBJ2-1,-,TGTGCCAGCAGCACGGAGTCTTTCGGTGAGCAGTTCTTC,CASSTESFGEQFF
TRBV5-1,-,16,TRBJ1-4,-,TGCGCCAGCAGCTATGGGGGGGCGCCTACTAATGAAAAACTGTTTTTT,CASSYGGAPTNEKLFF
TRBV13,-,19,TRBJ2-3,TRBD2,TGTGCCAGCAGCTTAGATCGTTGGACTAGCGGGAGAGGGGCAGATACGCAGTATTTT,CASSLDRWTSGRGADTQYF
TRBV5-1,-,15,TRBJ1-2,-,TGCGCCAGCAGCTTGACGGCAGTCTCGGGATATGGCTACACCTTC,CASSLTAVSGYGYTF
TRBV11-1,-,13,TRBJ1-2,TRBD1,TGTGCCAGCAGCCCGGACAGGGGGTTTGGCTACACCTTC,CASSPDRGFGYTF
TRBV7-3,-,15,TRBJ2-1,TRBD2,TGTGCCAGCAGCCCAAACGGACTAGCGGGGGGGGTGCAGTTCTTC,CASSPNGLAGGVQFF
TRBV7-2,-,14,TRBJ1-2,-,TGTGCCAGCAGCTCCAATCAGGGTGCGGTAGGCTACACCTTC,CASSSNQGAVGYTF